The text below deals with one T cell receptor beta chain. This entry belongs to a study of T cells in Graves' hyperthyroidism and ophthalmopathy. As for the study in general: Prior to any treatment, at the point of initial diagnosis, peripheral blood was collected.

Amplification yielded TCR beta CDR3 regions, with RNA transcripts as the source. Carried out on the TCR CDR3, a first-round RT-PCR used the HTBI primer set. Each CDR3 protein is one row after TCRdb ran MiXCR on the multiplex PCR reads. The sample records hundreds of thousands of distinct CDR3 sequences, about 14% being singletons. Stable Graves' hyperthyroidism denoted no ophthalmopathy progression over 18 months. This sample holds PBMCs from under 11 ml fresh peripheral blood. The CDR3 totals 16 residues. The ends lost 0 bases at V and 5 bases at J; junction bases unmatched: 7. The germline gives CDR1 SGHDN, CDR2 FVKESK.

This receptor was obtained from a woman between 18 and 29 years old with Graves' hyperthyroidism. Sequenced material: blood. The chain combines TRBV14 with TRBJ2-7; 10 bases align to TRBD1. In nucleotides, the CDR3 is TGTGCCAGCAGCCAAGATAGGACAGGGGGTCCCGACGAGCAGTACTTC. Protein sequence: CASSQDRTGGPDEQYF.